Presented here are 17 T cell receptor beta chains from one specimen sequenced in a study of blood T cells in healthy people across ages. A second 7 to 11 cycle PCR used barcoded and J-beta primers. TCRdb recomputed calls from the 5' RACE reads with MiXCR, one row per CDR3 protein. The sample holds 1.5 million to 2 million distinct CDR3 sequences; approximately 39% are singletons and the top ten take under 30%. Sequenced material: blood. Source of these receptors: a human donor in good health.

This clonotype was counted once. The CDR3 nucleotides are TGTGCCAGCAGCACCGGGACAAGGGGGAATCAGCCCCAGCATTTT. Protein product: CASSTGTRGNQPQHF. The V call is TRBV7-2, the J call TRBJ1-5; TRBD1 is a possible D gene (6 bases). Germline CDR1 SGHTA, CDR2 FQGNSA. CDR3 length: 15 amino acids. Trimming took off 5 bases at V and 4 bases at J, with 15 bases between the two ends.

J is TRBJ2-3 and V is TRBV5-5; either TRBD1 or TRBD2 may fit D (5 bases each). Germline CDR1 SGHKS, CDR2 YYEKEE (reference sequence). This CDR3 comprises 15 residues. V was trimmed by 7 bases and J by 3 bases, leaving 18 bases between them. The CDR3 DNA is TGTGCCAGCGGCTGGGGGACCGGGGAGACAGATACGCAGTATTTT. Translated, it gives CASGWGTGETDTQYF.

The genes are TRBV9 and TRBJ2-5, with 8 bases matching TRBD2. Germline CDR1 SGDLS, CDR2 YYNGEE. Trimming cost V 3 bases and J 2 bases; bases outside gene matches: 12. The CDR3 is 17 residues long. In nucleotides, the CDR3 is TGTGCCAGCAGCGGGGGACTGGCGGGGGGTACACAAGAGACCCAGTACTTC. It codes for CASSGGLAGGTQETQYF. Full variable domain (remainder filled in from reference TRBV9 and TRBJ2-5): DSGVTQTPKHLITATGQRVTLRCSPRSGDLSVYWYQQSLDQGLQFLIQYYNGEERAKGNILERFSAQQFPDLHSELNLSSLELGDSALYFCASSGGLAGGTQETQYFGPGTRLLVL.

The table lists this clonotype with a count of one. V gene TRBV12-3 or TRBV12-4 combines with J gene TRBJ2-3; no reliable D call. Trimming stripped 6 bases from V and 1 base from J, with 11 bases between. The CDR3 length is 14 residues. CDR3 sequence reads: CASSFKRGTDTQYF. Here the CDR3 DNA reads TGTGCCAGCAGCTTCAAAAGGGGCACAGATACGCAGTATTTT.

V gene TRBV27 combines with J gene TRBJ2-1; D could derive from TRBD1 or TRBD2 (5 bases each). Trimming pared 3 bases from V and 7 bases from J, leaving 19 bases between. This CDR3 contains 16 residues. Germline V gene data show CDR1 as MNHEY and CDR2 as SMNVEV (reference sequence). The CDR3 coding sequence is TGTGCCAGCAGTTTCCCGGGACCATCGGTGATGAATGAGCAGTTCTTC. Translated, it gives CASSFPGPSVMNEQFF.

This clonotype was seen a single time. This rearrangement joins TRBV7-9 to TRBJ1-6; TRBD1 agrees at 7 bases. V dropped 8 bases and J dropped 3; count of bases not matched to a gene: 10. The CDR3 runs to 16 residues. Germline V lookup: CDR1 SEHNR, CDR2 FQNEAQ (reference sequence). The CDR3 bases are TGTGCCAGCGGCACGGACAGGTTCCTCTATAATTCACCCCTCCACTTT. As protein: CASGTDRFLYNSPLHF. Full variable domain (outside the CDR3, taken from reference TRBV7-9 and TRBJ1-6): DTGVSQNPRHKITKRGQNVTFRCDPISEHNRLYWYRQTLGQGPEFLTYFQNEAQLEKSRLLSDRFSAERPKGSFSTLEIQRTEQGDSAMYLCASGTDRFLYNSPLHFGNGTRLTVT.

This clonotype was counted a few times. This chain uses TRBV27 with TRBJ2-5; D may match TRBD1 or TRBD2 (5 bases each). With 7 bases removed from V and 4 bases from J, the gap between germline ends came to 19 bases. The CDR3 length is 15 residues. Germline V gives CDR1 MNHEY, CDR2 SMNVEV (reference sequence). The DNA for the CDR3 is TGTGCCAGCACGCCCAGACAGACCGAGGGAGAGACCCAGTACTTC. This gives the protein CASTPRQTEGETQYF.

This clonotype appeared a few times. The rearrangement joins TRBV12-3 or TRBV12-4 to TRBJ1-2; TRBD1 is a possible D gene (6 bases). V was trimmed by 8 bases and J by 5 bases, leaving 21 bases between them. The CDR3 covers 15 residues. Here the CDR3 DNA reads TGTGCCAGCGGGGGGCGCCACAGGGAGCATTATGGCTACACCTTC. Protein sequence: CASGGRHREHYGYTF.

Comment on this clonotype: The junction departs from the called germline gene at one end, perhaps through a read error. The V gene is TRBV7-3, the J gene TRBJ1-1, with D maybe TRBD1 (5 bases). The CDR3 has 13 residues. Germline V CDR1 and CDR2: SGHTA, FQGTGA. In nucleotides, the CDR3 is TGTGCCAGCAGCCTAACCGGGCAGGGAGCAGCTTTCTTT. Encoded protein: CASSLTGQGAAFF.

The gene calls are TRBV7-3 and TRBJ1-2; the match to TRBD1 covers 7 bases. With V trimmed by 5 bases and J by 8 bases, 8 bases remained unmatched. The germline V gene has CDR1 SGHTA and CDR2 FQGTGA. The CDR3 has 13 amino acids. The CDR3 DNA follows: TGTGCCAGCAGCACGACAGGGCAACGAGGCTACACCTTC. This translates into CASSTTGQRGYTF. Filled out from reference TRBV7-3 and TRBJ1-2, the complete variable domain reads GAGVSQTPSNKVTEKGKYVELRCDPISGHTALYWYRQSLGQGPEFLIYFQGTGAADDSGLPNDRFFAVRPEGSVSTLKIQRTERGDSAVYLCASSTTGQRGYTFGSGTRLTVV.

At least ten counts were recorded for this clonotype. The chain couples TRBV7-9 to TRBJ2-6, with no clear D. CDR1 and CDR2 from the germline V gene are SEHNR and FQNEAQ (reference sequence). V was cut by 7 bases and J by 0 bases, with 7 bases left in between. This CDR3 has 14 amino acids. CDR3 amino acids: CASTLISGANVLTF. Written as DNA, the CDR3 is TGTGCCAGCACCCTAATCTCTGGGGCCAACGTCCTGACTTTC.

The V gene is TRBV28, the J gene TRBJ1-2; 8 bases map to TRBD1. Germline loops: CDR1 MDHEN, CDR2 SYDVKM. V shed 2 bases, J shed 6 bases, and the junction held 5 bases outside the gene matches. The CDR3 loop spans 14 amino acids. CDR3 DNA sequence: TGTGCCAGCAGTTTAGCAGGACAGGGTAATGGCTACACCTTC. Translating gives CASSLAGQGNGYTF.

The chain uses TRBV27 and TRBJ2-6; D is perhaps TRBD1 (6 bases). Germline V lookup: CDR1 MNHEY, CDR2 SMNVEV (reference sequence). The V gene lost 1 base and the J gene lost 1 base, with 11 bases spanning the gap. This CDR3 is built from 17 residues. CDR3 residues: CASSLYQGWSGANVLTF. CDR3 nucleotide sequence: TGTGCCAGCAGTTTATACCAGGGGTGGTCTGGGGCCAACGTCCTGACTTTC. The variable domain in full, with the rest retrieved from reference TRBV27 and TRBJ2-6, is EAQVTQNPRYLITVTGKKLTVTCSQNMNHEYMSWYRQDPGLGLRQIYYSMNVEVTDKGDVPEGYKVSRKEKRNFPLILESPSPNQTSLYFCASSLYQGWSGANVLTFGAGSRLTVL.

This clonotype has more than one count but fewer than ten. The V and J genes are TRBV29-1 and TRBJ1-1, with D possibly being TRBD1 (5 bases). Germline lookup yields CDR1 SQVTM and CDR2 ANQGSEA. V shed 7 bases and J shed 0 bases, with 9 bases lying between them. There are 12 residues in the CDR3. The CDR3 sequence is CSAGQVNTEAFF. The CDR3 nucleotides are TGCAGCGCGGGGCAGGTGAACACTGAAGCTTTCTTT. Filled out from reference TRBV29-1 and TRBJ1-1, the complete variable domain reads SAVISQKPSRDICQRGTSLTIQCQVDSQVTMMFWYRQQPGQSLTLIATANQGSEATYESGFVIDKFPISRPNLTFSTLTVSNMSPEDSSIYLCSAGQVNTEAFFGQGTRLTVV.

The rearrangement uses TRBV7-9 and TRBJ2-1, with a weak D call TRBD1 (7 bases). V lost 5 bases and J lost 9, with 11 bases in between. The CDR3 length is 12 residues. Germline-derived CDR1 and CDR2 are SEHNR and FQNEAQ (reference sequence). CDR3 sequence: CASSLRGVEQFF. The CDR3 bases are TGTGCCAGCAGCCTCAGGGGGGTTGAGCAGTTCTTC. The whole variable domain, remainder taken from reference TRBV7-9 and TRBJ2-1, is DTGVSQNPRHKITKRGQNVTFRCDPISEHNRLYWYRQTLGQGPEFLTYFQNEAQLEKSRLLSDRFSAERPKGSFSTLEIQRTEQGDSAMYLCASSLRGVEQFFGPGTRLTVL.

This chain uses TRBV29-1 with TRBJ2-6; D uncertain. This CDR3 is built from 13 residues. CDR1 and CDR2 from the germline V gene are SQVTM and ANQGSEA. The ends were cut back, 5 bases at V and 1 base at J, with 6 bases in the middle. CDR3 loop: CSVQTSGANVLTF. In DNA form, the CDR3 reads TGCAGCGTTCAAACGTCTGGGGCCAACGTCCTGACTTTC.

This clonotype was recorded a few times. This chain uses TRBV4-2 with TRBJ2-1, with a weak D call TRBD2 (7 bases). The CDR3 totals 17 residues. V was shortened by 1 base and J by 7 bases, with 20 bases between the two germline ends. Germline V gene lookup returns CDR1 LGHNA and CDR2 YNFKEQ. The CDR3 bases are TGTGCCAGCAGCCAAGTCACCGAAGGGGGGGCCGTTAATGAGCAGTTCTTC. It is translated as CASSQVTEGGAVNEQFF.